One and the same sample provided the 12 T cell receptor beta chains below, sequenced in a study of T cells after yellow fever vaccination. TCRdb reprocessed the 5' RACE reads via MiXCR and lists one record per CDR3 protein. The data hold 200,000 to 250,000 distinct CDR3 sequences, with 3% to 4% observed a single time. This sample comprised CD4+ T cells sorted from PBMCs, obtained 10 days after the yellow fever booster vaccination. These receptors originate from a man younger than 30 who received the YFV17D yellow fever vaccine.

This clonotype was seen repeatedly, ten times or more. CDR3 DNA sequence: TGTGCCAGCAATCCGACGCCCCCCGGGACCCTCCACTTT. Protein product: CASNPTPPGTLHF. The chain links TRBV6-6 to TRBJ1-6, with no clear D. Trimming shortened V by 7 bases and J by 14 bases, and 18 bases separated the two germline ends. CDR1 and CDR2 (germline): MNHNY, SVGAGI (reference sequence). The CDR3 covers 13 residues.

There are many counts of this clonotype. The V gene is TRBV7-9, the J gene TRBJ1-1; 7 nucleotides agree with TRBD1. Trimming took 2 bases from V and 4 from J; bases not matched to a gene: 13. CDR1 and CDR2 (germline): SEHNR, FQNEAQ (reference sequence). The CDR3 consists of 17 residues. For the CDR3, the DNA is TGTGCCAGCAGCTTAAAACCGGCGCGACAGGGTCGCACTGAAGCTTTCTTT. The encoded protein is CASSLKPARQGRTEAFF.

This clonotype was found a few times. This chain uses TRBV7-6 with TRBJ2-7; D is possibly TRBD2 (5 bases). Trimming left V 5 bases short and J 7 bases short, with 12 bases between. The length of the CDR3 is 12 residues. The germline CDR1 and CDR2 sequences are SGHVS and FNYEAQ. The CDR3 DNA follows: TGTGCCAGCAGCACCGACACGGGGGAGCAGTACGTC. Translation gives CASSTDTGEQYV.

This clonotype was detected many times. CDR3 in amino acids: CASSAGTGNKYEQYV. The CDR3 DNA reads TGTGCCAGCAGCGCCGGGACAGGGAATAAGTACGAGCAGTACGTC. The chain combines TRBV12-3 or TRBV12-4 with TRBJ2-7; 9 positions match TRBD1. J was trimmed by 4 bases and V by 6 bases; bases with no gene match: 10. This CDR3 comprises 15 residues.

This clonotype was observed a handful of times. The chain links TRBV5-1 to TRBJ1-2, with 8 bases lining up with TRBD1. J was trimmed by 1 base and V by 4 bases; bases with no gene match: 6. The CDR3 extends over 15 amino acids. Germline assignment: CDR1 SGHRS and CDR2 YFSETQ. Here the CDR3 DNA reads TGCGCCAGCAGCAACGACAGGGGCCTTAACTATGGCTACACCTTC. It translates to CASSNDRGLNYGYTF.

This clonotype was picked up many times. The genes are TRBV29-1 and TRBJ1-1, with D possibly TRBD1 on 6 matching bases. Germline CDR1 is SQVTM and CDR2 is ANQGSEA. Trimming shortened V by 1 base and J by 0 bases, and 9 bases separated the two germline ends. This CDR3 spans 14 amino acids. CDR3 region: CSVEVGGMNTEAFF. CDR3 in DNA: TGCAGCGTTGAAGTCGGGGGCATGAACACTGAAGCTTTCTTT.

This clonotype occurred a few times. V is TRBV10-3 and J is TRBJ2-7, with D possibly called TRBD1 or TRBD2 (5 bases each). The CDR3 contains 13 residues. In germline, CDR1 is ENHRY, CDR2 SYGVKD. V was pared by 5 bases and J by 2 bases, with 10 bases between. CDR3 DNA sequence: TGTGCCATCAGTCGGGACGGAGCCTACGAGCAGTACTTC. It yields the protein CAISRDGAYEQYF.

This clonotype was seen a few times. The rearrangement joins TRBV5-1 to TRBJ1-4; D remains unclear. CDR1 SGHRS and CDR2 YFSETQ come from the germline V gene. The CDR3 contains 14 residues. Trimming took 2 bases from V and 2 from J, leaving 7 bases between them. Written as DNA, the CDR3 is TGCGCCAGCAGCTTTTCCGGGACTAATGAAAAACTGTTTTTT. This sequence encodes CASSFSGTNEKLFF. The full variable domain, its missing parts supplied by reference TRBV5-1 and TRBJ1-4, is KAGVTQTPRYLIKTRGQQVTLSCSPISGHRSVSWYQQTPGQGLQFLFEYFSETQRNKGNFPGRFSGRQFSNSRSEMNVSTLELGDSALYLCASSFSGTNEKLFFGSGTQLSVL.

The gene calls are TRBV2 and TRBJ1-5; possibly TRBD1 for D (5 bases). The CDR3 consists of 14 residues. Germline V lookup: CDR1 SNHLY, CDR2 FYNNEI. With 1 base removed from V and 4 bases from J, the gap between germline ends came to 8 bases. CDR3: CASSEGGGNQPQHF. CDR3 bases: TGTGCCAGCAGTGAAGGGGGGGGGAATCAGCCCCAGCATTTT.

This clonotype was counted many times. The V call is TRBV7-2, the J call TRBJ1-2; D is unresolved. Germline V gene sequence: CDR1 SGHTA, CDR2 FQGNSA. This CDR3 has 13 residues. Trimming shortened V by 4 bases and J by 2 bases, and 8 bases separated the two germline ends. The CDR3 here is CASSSQGNYGYTF. The DNA for the CDR3 is TGTGCCAGCAGCTCTCAAGGAAACTATGGCTACACCTTC. Complete variable domain (other parts from reference TRBV7-2 and TRBJ1-2): GAGVSQSPSNKVTEKGKDVELRCDPISGHTALYWYRQSLGQGLEFLIYFQGNSAPDKSGLPSDRFSAERTGGSVSTLTIQRTQQEDSAVYLCASSSQGNYGYTFGSGTRLTVV.

This clonotype has ten or more counts. The chain joins TRBV3-1 to TRBJ2-5; TRBD2 might be the D (6 bases). The CDR3 spans 14 residues. The germline V gene has CDR1 LGHDT and CDR2 YNNKEL (reference sequence). Trimming removed 2 bases at V and 5 bases at J, with 12 bases between. The CDR3 loop is CASSQSTGRETQYF. Written as DNA, the CDR3 is TGTGCCAGCAGCCAATCTACGGGGAGGGAGACCCAGTACTTC.

This clonotype was recorded at least ten times. The chain links TRBV10-3 to TRBJ2-5; D gene ambiguous. The CDR3 contains 13 residues. Germline V gene lookup returns CDR1 ENHRY and CDR2 SYGVKD. V was trimmed by 2 bases and J by 5 bases, leaving 9 bases between them. The chain's CDR3 is CAISERQFETQYF. The CDR3 nucleotides read TGTGCCATCAGTGAGCGGCAGTTCGAGACCCAGTACTTC.